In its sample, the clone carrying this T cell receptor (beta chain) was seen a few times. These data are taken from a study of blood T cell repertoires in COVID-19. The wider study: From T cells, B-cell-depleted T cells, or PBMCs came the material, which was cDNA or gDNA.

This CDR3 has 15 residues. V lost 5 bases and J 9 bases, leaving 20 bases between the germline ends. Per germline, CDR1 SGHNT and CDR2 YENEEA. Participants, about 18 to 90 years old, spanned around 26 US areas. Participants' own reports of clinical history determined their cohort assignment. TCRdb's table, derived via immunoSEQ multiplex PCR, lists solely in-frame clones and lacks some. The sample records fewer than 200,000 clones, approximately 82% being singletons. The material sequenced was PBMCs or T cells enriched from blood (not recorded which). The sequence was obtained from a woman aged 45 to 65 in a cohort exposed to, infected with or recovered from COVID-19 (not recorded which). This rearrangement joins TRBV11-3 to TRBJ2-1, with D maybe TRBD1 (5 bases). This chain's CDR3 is CASSQGLAQGIEQFF. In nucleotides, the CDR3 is TGTGCCAGCAGCCAGGGCCTCGCTCAAGGGATTGAGCAGTTCTTC.